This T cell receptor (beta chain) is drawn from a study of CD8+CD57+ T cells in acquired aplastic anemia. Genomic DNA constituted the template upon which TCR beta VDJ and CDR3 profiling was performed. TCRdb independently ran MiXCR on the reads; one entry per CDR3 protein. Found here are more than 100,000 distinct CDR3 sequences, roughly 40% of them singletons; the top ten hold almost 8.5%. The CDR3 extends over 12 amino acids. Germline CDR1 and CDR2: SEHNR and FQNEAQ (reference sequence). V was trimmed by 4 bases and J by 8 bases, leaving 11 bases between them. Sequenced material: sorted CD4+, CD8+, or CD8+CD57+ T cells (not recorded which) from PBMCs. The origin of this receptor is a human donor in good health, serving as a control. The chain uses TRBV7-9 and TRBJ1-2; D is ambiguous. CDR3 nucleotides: TGTGCCAGCAGCTCCTCTAGCGGGGGCTACACCTTC. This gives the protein CASSSSSGGYTF.